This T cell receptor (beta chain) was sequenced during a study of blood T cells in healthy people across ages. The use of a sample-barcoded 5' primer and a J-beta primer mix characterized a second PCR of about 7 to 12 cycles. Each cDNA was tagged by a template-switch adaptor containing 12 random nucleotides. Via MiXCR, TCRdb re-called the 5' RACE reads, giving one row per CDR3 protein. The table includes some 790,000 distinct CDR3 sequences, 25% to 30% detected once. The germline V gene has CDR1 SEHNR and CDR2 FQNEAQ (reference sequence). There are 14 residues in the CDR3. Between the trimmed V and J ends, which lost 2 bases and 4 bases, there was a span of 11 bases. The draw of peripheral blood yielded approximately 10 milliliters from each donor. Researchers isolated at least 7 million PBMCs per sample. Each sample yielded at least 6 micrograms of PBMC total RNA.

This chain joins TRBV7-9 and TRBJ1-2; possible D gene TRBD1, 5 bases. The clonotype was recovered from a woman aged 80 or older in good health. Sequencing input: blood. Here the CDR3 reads CASSLSGTSYGYTF. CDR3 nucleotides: TGTGCCAGCAGCTTATCAGGGACGTCCTATGGCTACACCTTC.